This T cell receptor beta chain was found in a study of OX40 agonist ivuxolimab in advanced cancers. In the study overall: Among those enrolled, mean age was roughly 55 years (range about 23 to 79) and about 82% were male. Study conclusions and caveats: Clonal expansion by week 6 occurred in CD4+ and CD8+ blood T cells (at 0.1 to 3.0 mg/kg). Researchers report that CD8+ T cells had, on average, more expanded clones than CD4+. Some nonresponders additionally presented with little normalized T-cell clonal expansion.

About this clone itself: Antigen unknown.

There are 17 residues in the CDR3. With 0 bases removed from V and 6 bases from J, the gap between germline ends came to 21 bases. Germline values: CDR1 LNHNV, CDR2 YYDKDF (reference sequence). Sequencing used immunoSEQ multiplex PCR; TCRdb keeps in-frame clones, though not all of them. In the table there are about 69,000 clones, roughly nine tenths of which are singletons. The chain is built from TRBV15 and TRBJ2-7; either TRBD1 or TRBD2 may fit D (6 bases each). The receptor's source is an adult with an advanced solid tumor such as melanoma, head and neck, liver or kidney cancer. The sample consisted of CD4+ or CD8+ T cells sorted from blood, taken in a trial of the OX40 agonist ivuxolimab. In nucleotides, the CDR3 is TGTGCCACCAGCAGAGATCTCTTGGGGGGCGCGGGGTCCGAGCAGTACTTC. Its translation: CATSRDLLGGAGSEQYF. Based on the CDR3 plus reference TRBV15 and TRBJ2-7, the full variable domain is DAMVIQNPRYQVTQFGKPVTLSCSQTLNHNVMYWYQQKSSQAPKLLFHYYDKDFNNEADTPDNFQSRRPNTSFCFLDIRSPGLGDTAMYLCATSRDLLGGAGSEQYFGPGTRLTVT.